This T cell receptor beta chain was sequenced in a study of OX40 agonist ivuxolimab in advanced cancers. Study summary: Patients' therapy was ivuxolimab, an antibody that acts as an agonist of OX40 (CD134). Study results and caveats: It was not determined which antigens were specifically recognized by the peripheral T cells that had undergone clonal expansion.

CDR1 is SGHVS, CDR2 FNYEAQ, per germline. The CDR3 runs 12 residues. V lost 2 bases to trimming and J lost 4 bases, with 6 bases between them. Turning to this clone: Its antigen is unidentified.

The protocol was immunoSEQ multiplex PCR, while the TCRdb copy is restricted to in-frame clones and leaves out a portion. The repertoire includes around 78,000 clones, approximately 84% of them detected once, and over 3.5% sits in the top ten. The chain joins TRBV7-6 to TRBJ2-7, with a weak D call TRBD2 (5 bases). Sequenced here: CD4+ or CD8+ T cells sorted from blood, sampled in a trial of the OX40 agonist ivuxolimab. The sequence came from an adult with an advanced solid tumor such as melanoma, head and neck, liver or kidney cancer. DNA of the CDR3: TGTGCCAGCAGCTTATCGGGATACGAGCAGTACTTC. This encodes CASSLSGYEQYF.